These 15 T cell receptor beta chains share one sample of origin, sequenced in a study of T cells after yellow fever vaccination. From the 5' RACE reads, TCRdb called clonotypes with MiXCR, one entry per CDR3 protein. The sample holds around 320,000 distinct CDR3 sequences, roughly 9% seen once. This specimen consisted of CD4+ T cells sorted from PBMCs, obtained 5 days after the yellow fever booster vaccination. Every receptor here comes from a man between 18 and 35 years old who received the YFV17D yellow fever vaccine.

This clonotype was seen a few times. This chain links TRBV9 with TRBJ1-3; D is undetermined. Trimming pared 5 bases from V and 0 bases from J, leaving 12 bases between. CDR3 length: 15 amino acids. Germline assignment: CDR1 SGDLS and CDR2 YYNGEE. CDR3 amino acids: CASSADGLSGNTIYF. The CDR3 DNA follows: TGTGCCAGCAGTGCCGACGGACTCTCTGGAAACACCATATATTTT.

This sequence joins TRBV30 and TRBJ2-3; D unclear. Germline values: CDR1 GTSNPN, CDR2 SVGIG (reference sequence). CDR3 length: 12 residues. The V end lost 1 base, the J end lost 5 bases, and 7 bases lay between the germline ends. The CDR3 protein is CAWSGVVDTQYF. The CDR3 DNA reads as TGTGCCTGGAGTGGTGTGGTAGATACGCAGTATTTT.

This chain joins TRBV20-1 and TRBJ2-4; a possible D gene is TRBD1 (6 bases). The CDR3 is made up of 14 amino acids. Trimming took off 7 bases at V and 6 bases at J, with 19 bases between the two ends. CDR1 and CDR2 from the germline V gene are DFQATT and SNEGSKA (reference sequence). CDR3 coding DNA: TGCAGTGTCACTGTGGGGGCTTGGGGAAACATTCAGTACTTC. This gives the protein CSVTVGAWGNIQYF.

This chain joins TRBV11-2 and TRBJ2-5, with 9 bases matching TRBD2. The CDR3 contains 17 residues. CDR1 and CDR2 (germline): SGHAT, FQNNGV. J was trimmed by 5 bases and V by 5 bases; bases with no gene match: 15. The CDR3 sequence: CASSKYSHSSGAETQYF. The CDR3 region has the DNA TGTGCCAGCAGCAAATATTCGCATTCTAGCGGGGCGGAGACCCAGTACTTC.

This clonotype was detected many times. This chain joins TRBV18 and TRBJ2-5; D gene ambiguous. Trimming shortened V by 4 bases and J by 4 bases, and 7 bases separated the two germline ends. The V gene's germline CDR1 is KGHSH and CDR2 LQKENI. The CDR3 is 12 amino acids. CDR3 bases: TGTGCCAGCTCACACCCCCTAGAGACCCAGTACTTC. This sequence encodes CASSHPLETQYF.

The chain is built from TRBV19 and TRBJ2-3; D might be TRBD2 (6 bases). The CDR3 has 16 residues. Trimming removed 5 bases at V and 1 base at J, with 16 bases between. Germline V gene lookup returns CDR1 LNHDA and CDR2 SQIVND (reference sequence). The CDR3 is CASSPIPGDRTDTQYF. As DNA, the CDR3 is TGTGCCAGTAGTCCTATCCCGGGGGATCGCACAGATACGCAGTATTTT.

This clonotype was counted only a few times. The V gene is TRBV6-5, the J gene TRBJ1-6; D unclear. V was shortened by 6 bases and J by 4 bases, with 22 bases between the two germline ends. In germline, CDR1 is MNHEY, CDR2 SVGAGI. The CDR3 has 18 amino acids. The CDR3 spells CASSASLVRMWYNSPLHF. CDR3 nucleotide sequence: TGTGCCAGCAGCGCTTCACTCGTCCGAATGTGGTATAATTCACCCCTCCACTTT.

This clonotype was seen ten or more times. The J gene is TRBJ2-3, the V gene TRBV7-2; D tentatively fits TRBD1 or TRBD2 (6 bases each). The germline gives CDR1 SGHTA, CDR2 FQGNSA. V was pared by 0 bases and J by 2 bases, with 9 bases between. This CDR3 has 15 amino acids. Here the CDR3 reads CASSLAGGPTDTQYF. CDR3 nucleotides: TGTGCCAGCAGCTTAGCTGGGGGGCCCACAGATACGCAGTATTTT.

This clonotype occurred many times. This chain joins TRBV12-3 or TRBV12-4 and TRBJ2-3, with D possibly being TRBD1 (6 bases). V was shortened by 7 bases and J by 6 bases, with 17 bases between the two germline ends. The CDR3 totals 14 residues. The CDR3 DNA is TGTGCCAGCACCCAGAATTGGGGGCAGGATACGCAGTATTTT. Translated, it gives CASTQNWGQDTQYF.

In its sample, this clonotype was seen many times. DNA for the CDR3: TGTGCCAGCAGCCCTCAGTCACAGGGGTCCCACGAGCAGTACTTC. Its protein product is CASSPQSQGSHEQYF. This chain connects TRBV11-2 to TRBJ2-7, with 7 bases identical to TRBD1. The V gene end was trimmed by 5 bases and the J gene end by 5 bases; junction bases not matched to a gene: 12. Germline values: CDR1 SGHAT, CDR2 FQNNGV. The CDR3 runs to 15 residues.

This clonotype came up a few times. CDR3 sequence: CATSTRQGDLGEQFF. DNA for the CDR3: TGTGCCACCAGCACTAGACAGGGAGACTTAGGGGAGCAGTTCTTC. The rearrangement links TRBV24-1 to TRBJ2-1; 7 bases align to TRBD1. Germline assignment: CDR1 KGHDR and CDR2 SFDVKD. After removal of 7 bases from V and 10 bases from J, the junction contained 15 bases not matched to a gene. This CDR3 contains 15 residues.

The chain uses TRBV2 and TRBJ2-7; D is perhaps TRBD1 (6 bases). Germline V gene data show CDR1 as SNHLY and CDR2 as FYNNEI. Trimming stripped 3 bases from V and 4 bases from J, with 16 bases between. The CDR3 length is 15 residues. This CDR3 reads CASSDLGANLYEQYV. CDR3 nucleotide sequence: TGTGCCAGCAGTGATTTGGGGGCGAATCTTTACGAGCAGTACGTC.

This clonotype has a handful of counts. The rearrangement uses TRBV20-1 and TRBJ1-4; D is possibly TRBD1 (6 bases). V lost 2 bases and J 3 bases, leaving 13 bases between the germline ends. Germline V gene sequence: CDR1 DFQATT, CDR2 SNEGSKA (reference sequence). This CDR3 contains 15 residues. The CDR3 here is CSARKTGKANEKLFF. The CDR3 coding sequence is TGCAGTGCTAGAAAAACAGGGAAAGCTAATGAAAAACTGTTTTTT.

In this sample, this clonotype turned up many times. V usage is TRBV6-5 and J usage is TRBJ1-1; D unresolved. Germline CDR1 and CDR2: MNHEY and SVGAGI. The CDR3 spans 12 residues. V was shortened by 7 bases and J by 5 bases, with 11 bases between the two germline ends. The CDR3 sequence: CASTQGDTEAFF. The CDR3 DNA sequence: TGTGCCAGCACCCAAGGCGATACTGAAGCTTTCTTT.

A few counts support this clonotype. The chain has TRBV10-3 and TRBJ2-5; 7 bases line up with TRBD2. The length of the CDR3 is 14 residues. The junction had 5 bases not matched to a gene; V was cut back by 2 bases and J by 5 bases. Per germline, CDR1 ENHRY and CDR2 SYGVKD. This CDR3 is CAISERLASETQYF. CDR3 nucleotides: TGTGCCATCAGTGAGCGACTAGCTTCGGAGACCCAGTACTTC.